This T cell receptor beta chain was captured in a study of blood T cells in healthy people across ages. Study-level results: There were more naive CD4+ cells and higher diversity in long-lived donors than in aged donors.

A second PCR of roughly 7 to 11 cycles used a sample-barcoded 5' primer and a J-beta primer mix. TCRdb reprocessed the 5' RACE reads with MiXCR, giving one entry per CDR3 protein. Of approximately 960,000 distinct CDR3 sequences listed, almost 30% are singletons. On this clonotype itself: As yet, its antigen is unknown.

The V gene's germline CDR1 is SQVTM and CDR2 ANQGSEA. The CDR3 spans 13 residues. V lost 6 bases to trimming and J lost 0 bases, with 11 bases between them. These data were also reused for a study on T cells of mothers and their children.

The J gene is TRBJ1-1, the V gene TRBV29-1, with D possibly being TRBD1 (6 bases). The sample was blood. This receptor was obtained from a woman aged 40 to 50 in good health. CDR3 DNA sequence: TGCAGCGTGCTCGGGACACTGAACACTGAAGCTTTCTTT. Its protein product is CSVLGTLNTEAFF.